The present T cell receptor (beta chain) was sequenced within a study of cytomegalovirus exposure and HLA in healthy donors. V was shortened by 5 bases and J by 4 bases, with 12 bases between the two germline ends. Germline CDR1 and CDR2: SGHVS and FQNEAQ. The CDR3 consists of 14 residues. Regarding the study as a whole: Accurate prediction of most subjects' HLA-A and HLA-B alleles from TCR beta sequences was reported.

Primers: 60 Vbeta forward and 13 Jbeta reverse. This table comes from immunoSEQ multiplex PCR, and its TCRdb copy is limited to in-frame clones, with some not included. This table holds 150,000 to 200,000 clones, around 83% found once. Regarding this clone: What it binds is unknown.

Sequenced input: PBMCs. V usage is TRBV7-8 and J usage is TRBJ1-5; D remains ambiguous. The sequence was collected from a man over 45 in good health and CMV-seropositive. The CDR3 here is CASSHPTGNQPQHF. The CDR3 DNA follows: TGTGCCAGCAGCCACCCGACGGGAAATCAGCCCCAGCATTTT.